This is a list of T cell receptor beta chains from one sample in a study of blood T cell repertoires in COVID-19. The data were produced by immunoSEQ multiplex PCR, yet TCRdb's version contains in-frame clones alone and is incomplete. The repertoire holds 250,000 or so clones, with more than 75% as singletons. The material sequenced was peripheral blood. The origin of the receptors is a woman between 65 and 79 years old with active or convalescent COVID-19. CDR3s include the opening cysteine and the closing phenylalanine or tryptophan. A D gene is named only where the DNA matches it firmly. The size of a clone is reported for some rows only, either as once, few or many, or as a class for expanded clones.

V	size	D	J	DNA	CDR3
TRBV14	.	TRBD1	TRBJ1-1	TGTGCCAGCAGCCAAGCTACAGGGGGATGGGGAAACACTGAAGCTTTCTTT	CASSQATGGWGNTEAFF
TRBV7-6	.	.	TRBJ1-3	TGTGCCAGCAGTATTCAGGGTCGTCAGGACAGCTCTGGAAACACCATATATTTT	CASSIQGRQDSSGNTIYF
TRBV4-1	once	TRBD1	TRBJ2-7	TGCGCCAGCAGCCAAGATTATCCCCAGGACAGGGGGCTGTACGAGCAGTACTTC	CASSQDYPQDRGLYEQYF
TRBV29-1	.	TRBD1	TRBJ1-2	TGCAGCGTTGAAAGGGACAGCAACTATGGCTACACCTTC	CSVERDSNYGYTF
TRBV18	.	.	TRBJ2-3	TGTGCCAGCTCACCTCAACAGGGTGTCCTCACAGATACGCAGTATTTT	CASSPQQGVLTDTQYF
TRBV5-1	once	TRBD1	TRBJ2-3	TGCGCCAGCAGCCCGGGACAGGGAACAGATACGCAGTATTTT	CASSPGQGTDTQYF
TRBV11-2	.	.	TRBJ2-1	TGTGCCAGCAGCTTAGGACACAGGAGCTCCTACAATGAGCAGTTCTTC	CASSLGHRSSYNEQFF
TRBV9	.	.	TRBJ1-3	TGTGCCAGCAGCGTAGGTGGGAGCTCTGGAAACACCATATATTTT	CASSVGGSSGNTIYF
TRBV5-6	.	.	TRBJ1-2	TGTGCCAGCAGCGAAAGGGGGGGCTACACCTTC	CASSERGGYTF
TRBV18	.	.	TRBJ1-4	TGTGCCAGCTCAGGGAGACAGGAACCTAATGAAAAACTGTTTTTT	CASSGRQEPNEKLFF
TRBV3-1/TRBV3-2	.	TRBD2	TRBJ2-1	TGTGCCAGCAGCCGGGGACTACTTTCCAATGAGCAGTTCTTC	CASSRGLLSNEQFF
TRBV7-2	.	.	TRBJ1-5	TGTGCCAGCAGCTTAGTAGGGGATCAGCCCCAGCATTTT	CASSLVGDQPQHF
TRBV19	.	.	TRBJ1-1	TGTGCCAGTAGTATAGAGGGGCTAGAGACTGAAGCTTTCTTT	CASSIEGLETEAFF
TRBV5-1	.	.	TRBJ2-3	TGCGCCAGCAGACCCGGGGACTTAGTCACAGATACGCAGTATTTT	CASRPGDLVTDTQYF
TRBV5-4	.	TRBD2	TRBJ2-7	TGTGCCAGCAGCCCGGGAGGGACGGGCAGCTCCTACGAGCAGTACTTC	CASSPGGTGSSYEQYF
TRBV14	.	.	TRBJ2-6	TGTGCCAGCAGCCCCGAGGGGGGGGCGTCTGGGGCCAACGTCCTGACTTTC	CASSPEGGASGANVLTF
TRBV28	.	.	TRBJ2-6	TGTGCCAGCAGTATGGGACTGGGCGGGGCCAACGTCCTGACTTTC	CASSMGLGGANVLTF
TRBV6-2/TRBV6-3	.	TRBD1	TRBJ2-2	TGTGCCAGCAGCACCCGAAACAGGGGACACACCGGGGAGCTGTTTTTT	CASSTRNRGHTGELFF
TRBV19	.	TRBD1	TRBJ1-1	TGTGCCAGTAGTACCAGACAGGGTCCCGGTGGCACTGAAGCTTTCTTT	CASSTRQGPGGTEAFF
TRBV6-5	.	.	TRBJ2-6	TGTGCCAGCAGTTACGGAGTCTCTGGGGCCAACGTCCTGACTTTC	CASSYGVSGANVLTF
TRBV19	.	TRBD1	TRBJ2-3	TGTGCCAGTAGAACGGACAGGATCGATACGCAGTATTTT	CASRTDRIDTQYF
TRBV4-3	.	TRBD1	TRBJ2-1	TGCGCCAGCAGCCAAGGTTATCCCGGGACAGGGGCCCCCAATGAGCAGTTCTTC	CASSQGYPGTGAPNEQFF
TRBV11-2	.	.	TRBJ1-2	TGTGCCAGCAGCTCACAGGGACACTATGGCTACACCTTC	CASSSQGHYGYTF
TRBV5-1	.	.	TRBJ2-7	TGCGCCAGCAGCTTCGCCCCACGGGTCTACGAGCAGTACTTC	CASSFAPRVYEQYF
TRBV5-1	.	.	TRBJ1-1	TGCGCCAGCAGCTTGGGGGGCTGGACTGAAGCTTTCTTT	CASSLGGWTEAFF
TRBV25-1	.	TRBD1	TRBJ2-1	TGTGCCAGCAGTTTGACAGGGTTCGGGCAGTTCTTC	CASSLTGFGQFF
TRBV23-1	.	.	TRBJ1-5	TGCGCCAGCAGTCACGGCAGGGCGAGCAATCAGCCCCAGCATTTT	CASSHGRASNQPQHF
TRBV24-1	.	TRBD2	TRBJ2-1	TGTGCCATTGGGGATGGGGGGCTAGCGGGGGCCCTTTACAATGAGCAGTTCTTC	CAIGDGGLAGALYNEQFF
TRBV9	.	.	TRBJ2-1	TGTGCCAGCAGCTTGGGGGGGGCTTCGGGCCATGAGCAGTTCTTC	CASSLGGASGHEQFF
TRBV12-3/TRBV12-4	.	TRBD1	TRBJ1-4	TGTGCCAGCAGTCCCGACAGGGAAGAAAAACTGTTTTTT	CASSPDREEKLFF
TRBV19	.	.	TRBJ1-2	TGTGCCAGTAGTATAGCGTTTAACTATGGCTACACCTTC	CASSIAFNYGYTF
TRBV12-3/TRBV12-4	.	.	TRBJ1-2	TGTGCCAGCAGTTTACGCGTCCATGGCTACACCTTC	CASSLRVHGYTF
TRBV5-1	.	TRBD1	TRBJ2-7	TGCGCCAGCAGCTCCGCCCGGGACAGCCTCTTATACGAGCAGTACTTC	CASSSARDSLLYEQYF
TRBV19	.	TRBD2	TRBJ2-1	TGTGCCAGTAGTAAACTAGCGGGGGGTTCCTACAATGAGCAGTTCTTC	CASSKLAGGSYNEQFF
TRBV28	.	.	TRBJ1-2	TGTGCCACCAAACGGGGGGACTATGGCTACACCTTC	CATKRGDYGYTF
TRBV18	once	TRBD1	TRBJ1-6	TGTGCCAGCTCACCACCGGGACAGAATTCACCCCTCCACTTT	CASSPPGQNSPLHF
TRBV28	.	.	TRBJ2-7	TGTGCCAGCAGTTTTGTCGCGGGGCCTTACGAGCAGTACTTC	CASSFVAGPYEQYF
TRBV11-1	.	.	TRBJ2-1	TGTGCCAGCAGCTTGTTAAGCAACAATGAGCAGTTCTTC	CASSLLSNNEQFF
TRBV18	.	.	TRBJ2-1	TGTGCCAGCTCACCAGTGGAAGCAGGGGCAGGTGAGCAGTTCTTC	CASSPVEAGAGEQFF
TRBV5-1	.	TRBD1	TRBJ1-3	TGCGCCAGCAGCTTAGGGGGCCCCCGCTCTGGAAACACCATATATTTT	CASSLGGPRSGNTIYF
TRBV6-5	.	.	TRBJ1-2	TGTGCCAGCGATTCCCTCGGAGGGTTCTATGGCTACACCTTC	CASDSLGGFYGYTF
TRBV7-2	.	.	TRBJ2-1	TGTGCCAGCAGCACGGGAGTACTTATCTCCTACAATGAGCAGTTCTTC	CASSTGVLISYNEQFF
TRBV2	once	.	TRBJ1-2	TGTGCCAGCAATGGGGCAGGGCTCTATGGCTACACCTTC	CASNGAGLYGYTF
TRBV7-9	.	.	TRBJ2-1	TGTGCCAGCAGCTTATCGACATTGACCCGTCAGGACAATGAGCAGTTCTTC	CASSLSTLTRQDNEQFF
TRBV6-2/TRBV6-3	.	TRBD1	TRBJ1-5	TGTGCCAGCAGTTATCCAGGGGGCGCCGGCAATCAGCCCCAGCATTTT	CASSYPGGAGNQPQHF
TRBV5-4	.	.	TRBJ2-5	TGTGCCAGCAGCTCCCAGGGGATGGTGGAGACCCAGTACTTC	CASSSQGMVETQYF
TRBV9	once	TRBD1	TRBJ1-1	TGTGCCAGCAGCGTAGGGTACGGGACAGGGGGATACACTGAAGCTTTCTTT	CASSVGYGTGGYTEAFF
TRBV6-5	.	TRBD1	TRBJ2-1	TGTGCCAGCAGCGGGACAGGGACGGTCGCTGAGCAGTTCTTC	CASSGTGTVAEQFF
TRBV6-1	.	.	TRBJ2-7	TGTGCCAGCAAAACCCCATCGGGTGAGCAGTACTTC	CASKTPSGEQYF
TRBV29-1	few	TRBD1	TRBJ1-4	TGCAGCGTCCGCCCGGGGACAGGGGGCACCCTAGGAGAAAAACTGTTTTTT	CSVRPGTGGTLGEKLFF
TRBV2	.	.	TRBJ1-4	TGTGCCAGCAGTGACATTCTGCGTGGTGAAAAACTGTTTTTT	CASSDILRGEKLFF
TRBV5-6	.	.	TRBJ1-2	TGTGCCAGCAGCCGCCGGGAGCTATTACGGGGCTACACCTTC	CASSRRELLRGYTF
TRBV10-3	.	TRBD1	TRBJ2-3	TGTGCCACTGGGGACAGGATCTCTAGCACAGATACGCAGTATTTT	CATGDRISSTDTQYF
TRBV3-1/TRBV3-2	.	TRBD2	TRBJ2-7	TGTGCCAGCAGCCAAGTCCCTAGCGGGGGTCTACGAGAGCAGTACTTC	CASSQVPSGGLREQYF
TRBV7-8	.	.	TRBJ1-6	TGTGCCAGCAGCAAACGGGAGGGGTATAATTCACCCCTCCACTTT	CASSKREGYNSPLHF
TRBV5-1	.	TRBD1	TRBJ2-7	TGCGCCAGCAGCACCGGGACAGATCTCTACGAGCAGTACTTC	CASSTGTDLYEQYF
TRBV19	once	TRBD1	TRBJ1-1	TGTGCCAGTAGTCCGGGACAGGGGACCCCTGAAGCTTTCTTT	CASSPGQGTPEAFF
TRBV19	.	TRBD2	TRBJ2-3	TGTGCCAGTAGTTGGCGGGGGGGCTCGGATACGCAGTATTTT	CASSWRGGSDTQYF
TRBV5-1	.	.	TRBJ1-5	TGCGCCAGCAGCTTTGGACGCGGGAGCAATCAGCCCCAGCATTTT	CASSFGRGSNQPQHF